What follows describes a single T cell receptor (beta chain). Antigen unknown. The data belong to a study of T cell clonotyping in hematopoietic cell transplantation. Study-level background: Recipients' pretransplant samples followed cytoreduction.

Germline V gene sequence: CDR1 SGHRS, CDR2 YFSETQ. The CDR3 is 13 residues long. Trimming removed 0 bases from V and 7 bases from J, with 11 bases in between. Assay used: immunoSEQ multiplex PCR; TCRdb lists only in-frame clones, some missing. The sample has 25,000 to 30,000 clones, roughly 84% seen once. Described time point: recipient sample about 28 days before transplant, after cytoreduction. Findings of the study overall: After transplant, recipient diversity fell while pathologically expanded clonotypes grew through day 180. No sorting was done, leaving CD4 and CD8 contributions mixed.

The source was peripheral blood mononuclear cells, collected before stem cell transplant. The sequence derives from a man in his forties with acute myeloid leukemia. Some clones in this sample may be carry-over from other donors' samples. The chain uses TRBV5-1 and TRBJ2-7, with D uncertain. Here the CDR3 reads CASSLEVVGEQYF. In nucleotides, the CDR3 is TGCGCCAGCAGCTTGGAAGTCGTGGGTGAGCAGTACTTC.